The present TCR beta chain was sequenced within a study of cytomegalovirus exposure and HLA in healthy donors. Notes on the study in general: Associated with HLA alleles at 0.05 false discovery rate in a later analysis were fewer than 20,000 TCR beta sequences.

The PCR had 60 Vbeta and 13 Jbeta primers. Original processing methods: Per a later analysis, the number of unique TCR beta chains was around 80 million, of which some 10 million were shared. Clones were sequenced by immunoSEQ multiplex PCR, and TCRdb holds only the in-frame ones, with some missing. Clonal size and the V and J genes are those of that table, whereas D and trimming came from the DNA. The sample yields tens of thousands of clones, about four fifths seen once. There are 16 residues in the CDR3. Per the germline V gene, CDR1 is SGHDT and CDR2 is YYEEEE. V lost 0 bases, J lost 4 bases, and 16 bases lay in between. Concerning this clone: Antigen specificity is unknown.

The TCR comes from a female donor in good health and CMV-seronegative. The sample was PBMCs. J is TRBJ1-2 and V is TRBV5-6, with D possibly TRBD1 on 6 matching bases. The CDR3 reads CASSLVGTIRSYGYTF. CDR3 nucleotide sequence: TGTGCCAGCAGCTTGGTGGGGACAATTCGGAGCTATGGCTACACCTTC. Complete variable domain (other parts from reference TRBV5-6 and TRBJ1-2): DAGVTQSPTHLIKTRGQQVTLRCSPKSGHDTVSWYQQALGQGPQFIFQYYEEEERQRGNFPDRFSGHQFPNYSSELNVNALLLGDSALYLCASSLVGTIRSYGYTFGSGTRLTVV.